Sequencing of this T cell receptor beta chain was carried out in a study of blood T cell repertoires in COVID-19. Study-wide context: Spain, Italy and the United States supplied samples that represented acute and convalescent COVID-19. The analysed material was cDNA or gDNA that came from T cells, B-cell-depleted T cells, or PBMCs.

How the authors handled the data: Amplifying reference gene primers gave estimates of nucleated cell counts. Some clones are missing from TCRdb's copy, which holds only in-frame ones; the method was immunoSEQ multiplex PCR. D and trimming were read from the DNA, whereas the V and J calls and clone size are those reported in that table. The sample contains about 110,000 clones, nearly 90% of which appear only once. V trimming: 5 bases; J trimming: 5 bases; junction bases outside the gene matches: 17. The CDR3 is 18 residues long. From germline, CDR1 is SGHNT and CDR2 YENEEA. The sample was peripheral blood. The TCR comes from a woman aged 70-85 years who had recovered from COVID-19. The V gene is TRBV11-3, the J gene TRBJ2-5, with 10 positions matching TRBD1. DNA of the CDR3: TGTGCCAGCAGCCGGGGGGCAACCCGGACAGGGGGTCTTGAGACCCAGTACTTC. This translates into CASSRGATRTGGLETQYF.